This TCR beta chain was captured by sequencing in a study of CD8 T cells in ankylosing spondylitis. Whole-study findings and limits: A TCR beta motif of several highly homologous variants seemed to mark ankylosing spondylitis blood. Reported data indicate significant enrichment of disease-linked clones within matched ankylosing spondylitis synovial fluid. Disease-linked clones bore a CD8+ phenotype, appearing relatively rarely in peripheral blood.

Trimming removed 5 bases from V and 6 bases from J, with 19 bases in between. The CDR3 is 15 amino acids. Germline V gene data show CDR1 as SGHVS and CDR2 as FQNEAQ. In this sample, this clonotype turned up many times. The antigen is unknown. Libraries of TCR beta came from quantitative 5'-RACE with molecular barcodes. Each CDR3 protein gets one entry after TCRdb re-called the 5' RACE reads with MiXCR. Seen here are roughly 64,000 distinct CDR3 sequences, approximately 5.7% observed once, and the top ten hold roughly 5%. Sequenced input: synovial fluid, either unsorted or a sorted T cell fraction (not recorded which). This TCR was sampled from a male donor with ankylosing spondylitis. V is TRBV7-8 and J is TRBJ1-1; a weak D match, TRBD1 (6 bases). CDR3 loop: CASSQGPGRGAEAFF. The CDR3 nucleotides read TGTGCCAGCAGCCAAGGACCGGGCAGGGGTGCTGAAGCTTTCTTT.